Below, 20 T cell receptor beta chains from the same sample are listed, as sequenced in a study of blood T cell repertoires in COVID-19. The assay was immunoSEQ multiplex PCR, and TCRdb's table has in-frame clones only and misses some. The sample lists 150,000 or so clones; around 86% were seen once. The sample taken for sequencing was PBMCs or T cells enriched from blood (not recorded which). These receptors all stem from a man over 45 who had recovered from COVID-19.

V gene TRBV9 combines with J gene TRBJ2-1; D perhaps matches TRBD1 (5 bases). The germline CDR1 and CDR2 sequences are SGDLS and YYNGEE. The CDR3 length is 15 residues. V lost 1 base and J lost 4, with 12 bases in between. The CDR3 is CASSVQGNGYNEQFF. The CDR3 DNA reads TGTGCCAGCAGCGTACAGGGAAATGGGTACAATGAGCAGTTCTTC.

This chain connects TRBV4-1 to TRBJ2-7, with 10 bases fitting TRBD1. This CDR3 has 16 residues. J lost 2 bases, V lost 3 bases, and 7 bases had no gene match. Germline V gene sequence: CDR1 MGHRA, CDR2 YSYEKL. For the CDR3, the DNA is TGCGCCAGCAGCCACTTTTTGACAGGGGGCGCCTACGAGCAGTACTTC. Encoded protein: CASSHFLTGGAYEQYF.

The CDR3 DNA reads TGCGCCAGCAGCTTGGATGGGACTAGCAAGTCGGATGAGCAGTTCTTC. Translating it yields CASSLDGTSKSDEQFF. The chain has TRBV5-1 and TRBJ2-1; 9 positions match TRBD2. The CDR3 contains 16 residues. Germline trimming cut 0 bases from V and 8 bases from J; bases unmatched to any gene: 9. Germline values: CDR1 SGHRS, CDR2 YFSETQ.

The chain recombines TRBV7-9 with TRBJ1-2; 10 bases align to TRBD1. Germline V gene data show CDR1 as SEHNR and CDR2 as FQNEAQ (reference sequence). J was trimmed by 5 bases and V by 5 bases; bases with no gene match: 8. CDR3 length: 15 residues. Written as DNA, the CDR3 is TGTGCCAGCAGCAAGGGACAGGGGTTAAATTATGGCTACACCTTC. This gives the protein CASSKGQGLNYGYTF.

V and J are TRBV27 and TRBJ1-6; D is uncertain. Germline V gene lookup returns CDR1 MNHEY and CDR2 SMNVEV (reference sequence). There are 17 residues in the CDR3. Trimming removed 1 base at V and 8 bases at J, with 18 bases between. The CDR3 here is CASSLFSHPDTYSPLHF. The CDR3 DNA is TGTGCCAGCAGTTTATTTAGTCACCCCGATACTTATTCACCCCTCCACTTT.

The chain recombines TRBV5-1 with TRBJ1-1; no clear D. Germline V lookup: CDR1 SGHRS, CDR2 YFSETQ. The CDR3 extends over 15 amino acids. Trimming removed 0 bases from V and 1 base from J, with 10 bases in between. CDR3: CASSLVTLSNTEAFF. DNA of the CDR3: TGCGCCAGCAGCTTGGTGACACTTTCGAACACTGAAGCTTTCTTT.

V usage is TRBV27 and J usage is TRBJ2-5; a weak D match, TRBD1 (5 bases). Trimming shortened V by 2 bases and J by 3 bases, and 10 bases separated the two germline ends. The CDR3 length is 14 residues. Germline CDR1 reads MNHEY; CDR2 reads SMNVEV (reference sequence). The CDR3 bases are TGTGCCAGCAGTTTACGGCAGGGAAAAGAGACCCAGTACTTC. Translation: CASSLRQGKETQYF.

Comment on this clone: One end of the junction varies from germline; a read error may be responsible. The chain recombines TRBV19 with TRBJ2-5; 8 bases agree with TRBD1. This CDR3 region has 13 residues. Germline CDR1 is LNHDA and CDR2 is SQIVND (reference sequence). The CDR3 protein is CASSRQGQGTQYF. The CDR3, as DNA: TGTGCCAGTAGTCGACAGGGGCAAGGGACCCAGTACTTC.

The chain recombines TRBV6-5 with TRBJ1-1; D may be TRBD1 (6 bases). This CDR3 contains 14 residues. V shed 2 bases and J shed 5 bases, with 12 bases lying between them. Germline V lookup: CDR1 MNHEY, CDR2 SVGAGI. This chain's CDR3 is CASSYGGGHTEAFF. The DNA for the CDR3 is TGTGCCAGCAGTTACGGGGGGGGCCATACTGAAGCTTTCTTT.

V usage is TRBV7-8 and J usage is TRBJ1-2, with 10 bases fitting TRBD1. Losses at the gene ends were 5 bases for V and 3 bases for J; bases not matched to a gene: 9. This CDR3 spans 16 amino acids. The V gene's germline CDR1 is SGHVS and CDR2 FQNEAQ. CDR3 DNA: TGTGCCAGCAGCCCACAGGGACAGGGGAAGCACTATGGCTACACCTTC. Its translation: CASSPQGQGKHYGYTF.

V is TRBV5-1 and J is TRBJ1-2, with 8 nucleotides matching TRBD1. The CDR3 is 15 residues long. The germline CDR1 and CDR2 sequences are SGHRS and YFSETQ. V dropped 4 bases and J dropped 4; count of bases not matched to a gene: 9. CDR3 loop: CASSRPGQGGYGYTF. As DNA, the CDR3 is TGCGCCAGCAGCCGACCCGGACAGGGTGGCTATGGCTACACCTTC.

This clone is a singleton in its sample. V is TRBV6-5 and J is TRBJ2-1, with 7 bases aligning to TRBD2. Trimming took 1 base from V and 0 from J; bases not matched to a gene: 3. The CDR3 is made up of 16 amino acids. Germline CDR1 and CDR2: MNHEY and SVGAGI. The chain's CDR3 is CASSYLGGSSYNEQFF. Written as DNA, the CDR3 is TGTGCCAGCAGTTACTTGGGCGGGAGCTCCTACAATGAGCAGTTCTTC.

The V call is TRBV19, the J call TRBJ2-6; D possibly corresponds to TRBD1 (6 bases). CDR1 and CDR2 from the germline V gene are LNHDA and SQIVND (reference sequence). This CDR3 comprises 14 residues. Trimming took 9 bases from V and 0 from J, leaving 9 bases between them. The CDR3 sequence is CASQGGSGANVLTF. The CDR3 DNA follows: TGTGCCAGCCAAGGGGGCTCTGGGGCCAACGTCCTGACTTTC.

This clone was counted only a few times. V usage is TRBV7-8 and J usage is TRBJ1-4; 7 bases match TRBD1. Germline lookup yields CDR1 SGHVS and CDR2 FQNEAQ. This CDR3 spans 17 amino acids. The trim removed 4 bases at V and 2 bases at J, leaving 10 bases unmatched. The chain's CDR3 is CASSSRDRAPTNEKLFF. The CDR3 DNA reads TGTGCCAGCAGCTCTCGAGACAGGGCACCGACTAATGAAAAACTGTTTTTT.

The chain uses TRBV27 and TRBJ2-1, with 7 bases fitting TRBD2. V gave up 2 bases and J gave up 7 bases; unmatched junction bases: 2. The germline CDR1 and CDR2 sequences are MNHEY and SMNVEV (reference sequence). The CDR3 runs 13 residues. CDR3 bases: TGTGCCAGCAGTTTAGACGGGAGGAATGAGCAGTTCTTC. Protein sequence: CASSLDGRNEQFF.

The J gene is TRBJ1-1, the V gene TRBV6-2 or TRBV6-3; D unresolved. Germline lookup yields CDR1 MNHEY and CDR2 SVGEGT. V was cut by 2 bases and J by 1 base, with 17 bases left in between. CDR3 length: 17 residues. The CDR3: CASSYELGVRTNTEAFF. The CDR3 DNA sequence: TGTGCCAGCAGTTACGAGTTGGGAGTACGGACGAACACTGAAGCTTTCTTT.

V is TRBV6-5 and J is TRBJ2-7, with 8 bases matching TRBD1. Per germline, CDR1 MNHEY and CDR2 SVGAGI. V trimming: 6 bases; J trimming: 0 bases; junction bases outside the gene matches: 7. This CDR3 has 15 residues. The CDR3 reads CASSRTGSSSYEQYV. For the CDR3, the DNA is TGTGCCAGCAGCCGGACAGGGTCGAGCTCCTACGAGCAGTACGTC.

The chain joins TRBV5-5 to TRBJ2-1, with D hard to call. Per germline, CDR1 SGHKS and CDR2 YYEKEE (reference sequence). The length of the CDR3 is 15 residues. Deletions cut 4 bases from V and 2 bases from J, with 13 bases between. CDR3 in amino acids: CASSPESRTYNEQFF. For the CDR3, the DNA is TGTGCCAGCAGCCCCGAGTCGCGGACCTACAATGAGCAGTTCTTC.

This clone was detected once. This chain links TRBV6-2 or TRBV6-3 with TRBJ1-5; 7 nucleotides align to TRBD1. CDR1 is MNHEY, CDR2 SVGEGT, per germline. CDR3 size: 19 residues. J was trimmed by 2 bases and V by 2 bases; bases with no gene match: 15. The chain's CDR3 is CASSYGSNTGTAGNQPQHF. The CDR3 bases are TGTGCCAGCAGTTACGGGTCCAATACAGGGACAGCGGGCAATCAGCCCCAGCATTTT.

The rearrangement uses TRBV13 and TRBJ2-1; a weak D match, TRBD2 (6 bases). There are 13 residues in the CDR3. Trimming pared 8 bases from V and 0 bases from J, leaving 8 bases between. CDR1 and CDR2 from the germline V gene are PRHDT and FYEKMQ (reference sequence). CDR3 sequence reads: CASGAGSYNEQFF. As DNA, the CDR3 is TGTGCCAGCGGAGCGGGCTCCTACAATGAGCAGTTCTTC. Complete variable domain (other parts from reference TRBV13 and TRBJ2-1): AAGVIQSPRHLIKEKRETATLKCYPIPRHDTVYWYQQGPGQDPQFLISFYEKMQSDKGSIPDRFSAQQFSDYHSELNMSSLELGDSALYFCASGAGSYNEQFFGPGTRLTVL.